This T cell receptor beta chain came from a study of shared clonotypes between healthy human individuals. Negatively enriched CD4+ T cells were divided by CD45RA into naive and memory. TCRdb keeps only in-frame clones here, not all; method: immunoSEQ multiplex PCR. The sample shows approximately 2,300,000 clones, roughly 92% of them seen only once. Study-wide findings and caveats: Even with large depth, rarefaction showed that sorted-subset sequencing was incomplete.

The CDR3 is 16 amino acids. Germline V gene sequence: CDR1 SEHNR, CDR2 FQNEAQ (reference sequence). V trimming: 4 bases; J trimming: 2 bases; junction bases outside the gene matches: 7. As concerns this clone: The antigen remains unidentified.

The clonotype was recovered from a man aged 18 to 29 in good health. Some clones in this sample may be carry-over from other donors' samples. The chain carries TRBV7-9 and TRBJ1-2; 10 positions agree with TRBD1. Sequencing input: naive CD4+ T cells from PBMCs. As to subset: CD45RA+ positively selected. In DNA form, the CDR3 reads TGTGCCAGCAGCTCCCCCGGGACAGGGGCCAACTATGGCTACACCTTC. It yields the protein CASSSPGTGANYGYTF.